A single sample is the source of the 21 T cell receptor beta chains below, sequenced in a study of T cells of healthy individuals (dated by TCRdb to 2016 to 2018). The method behind the library was 5' RACE. Data came from an Illumina MiSeq. TCRdb trimmed public reads at Q25 via fastp, called clones via MiXCR and kept in-frame beta chains. Here each entry gathers all rows of one CDR3 protein and keeps the most common genes and DNA. This sample gives about 96,000 distinct CDR3 sequences in total; approximately 16% of them show up just once. The ten largest account for around 6.5% of the sample. The receptors originated from a human donor in good health.

The gene calls are TRBV7-2 and TRBJ2-5; D not certain. The CDR3 has 15 amino acids. V was pared by 1 base and J by 4 bases, with 13 bases between. Germline V lookup: CDR1 SGHTA, CDR2 FQGNSA. The CDR3 DNA reads TGTGCCAGCAGCTTAGGTCTTACTTCTGGAGAGACCCAGTACTTC. Encoded protein: CASSLGLTSGETQYF. Based on the CDR3 plus reference TRBV7-2 and TRBJ2-5, the full variable domain is GAGVSQSPSNKVTEKGKDVELRCDPISGHTALYWYRQSLGQGLEFLIYFQGNSAPDKSGLPSDRFSAERTGGSVSTLTIQRTQQEDSAVYLCASSLGLTSGETQYFGPGTRLLVL.

The V gene is TRBV5-6, the J gene TRBJ2-1; D not resolved. The CDR3 totals 12 residues. The ends were cut back, 2 bases at V and 6 bases at J, with 6 bases in the middle. Germline lookup yields CDR1 SGHDT and CDR2 YYEEEE. The CDR3, as DNA: TGTGCCAGCAGCTTTGAACGCAATGAGCAGTTCTTC. It specifies CASSFERNEQFF.

The chain is built from TRBV4-1 and TRBJ2-7, with a possible D match to TRBD2 (5 bases). CDR3 length: 15 residues. Germline V gene lookup returns CDR1 MGHRA and CDR2 YSYEKL. V lost 6 bases and J lost 2, with 17 bases in between. The CDR3 is CASSLRGSYAYEQYF. DNA of the CDR3: TGCGCCAGCAGTCTTCGCGGGTCATACGCCTACGAGCAGTACTTC.

This clonotype was recorded many times. J is TRBJ2-4 and V is TRBV6-6; weak D call: TRBD1 (6 bases). CDR1 is MNHNY and CDR2 is SVGAGI in the germline V gene (reference sequence). The germline V and J ends were trimmed by 4 bases and 6 bases, with 7 bases remaining between them. There are 12 residues in the CDR3. CDR3 bases: TGTGCCAGCAGTTTACAGGGAAACATTCAGTACTTC. This translates into CASSLQGNIQYF.

This clonotype was counted only a few times. The gene calls are TRBV9 and TRBJ2-2, with a possible D match to TRBD1 (6 bases). Per the germline V gene, CDR1 is SGDLS and CDR2 is YYNGEE. This CDR3 region has 14 residues. V was trimmed by 5 bases and J by 0 bases, leaving 8 bases between them. CDR3 in amino acids: CASRGAPNTGELFF. CDR3 DNA sequence: TGTGCCAGCAGGGGGGCCCCGAACACCGGGGAGCTGTTTTTT.

The chain joins TRBV6-5 to TRBJ2-7, with D possibly being TRBD1 or TRBD2 (5 bases each). V was trimmed by 2 bases and J by 3 bases, leaving 17 bases between them. CDR3 length equals 16 residues. Germline CDR1 and CDR2: MNHEY and SVGAGI. CDR3: CASSYDEWGKHYEQYF. In nucleotides, the CDR3 is TGTGCCAGCAGTTACGATGAGTGGGGGAAGCACTACGAGCAGTACTTC.

The gene calls are TRBV7-6 and TRBJ1-2; 10 bases are a match to TRBD1. CDR1 and CDR2 (germline): SGHVS, FNYEAQ. The length of the CDR3 is 17 residues. V was pared by 3 bases and J by 4 bases, with 11 bases of the junction left unmatched. Written as DNA, the CDR3 is TGTGCCAGCAGCTTGAGCTCGGGACAGGGGCAAAGCTATGGCTACACCTTC. Translating gives CASSLSSGQGQSYGYTF.

The sample holds many counts of this clonotype. This chain links TRBV11-2 with TRBJ2-1, with 11 nucleotides matching TRBD2. There are 16 residues in the CDR3. J was trimmed by 4 bases and V by 6 bases; bases with no gene match: 8. CDR1 is SGHAT, CDR2 FQNNGV, per germline. The CDR3, as DNA: TGTGCCAGCAGTCTTACCGGGACTAGCGGATACAATGAGCAGTTCTTC. Protein: CASSLTGTSGYNEQFF.

This clonotype has a handful of counts. The chain has TRBV7-9 and TRBJ2-1; no definite D call. With 0 bases removed from V and 5 bases from J, the gap between germline ends came to 11 bases. The CDR3 length is 15 residues. Germline V gene lookup returns CDR1 SEHNR and CDR2 FQNEAQ (reference sequence). CDR3 nucleotide sequence: TGTGCCAGCAGCTTAGCGCACGGATATAACAATGAGCAGTTCTTC. It translates to CASSLAHGYNNEQFF.

Ten or more counts support this clonotype. The chain combines TRBV18 with TRBJ2-5; D remains unclear. The CDR3 consists of 14 residues. CDR1 is KGHSH and CDR2 is LQKENI in the germline V gene. The ends were cut back, 0 bases at V and 1 base at J, with 6 bases in the middle. CDR3 region: CASSPPQAQETQYF. The CDR3 DNA reads as TGTGCCAGCTCACCACCCCAGGCCCAAGAGACCCAGTACTTC.

J is TRBJ2-7 and V is TRBV29-1; D is unclear. CDR3 length: 14 residues. Germline V lookup: CDR1 SQVTM, CDR2 ANQGSEA. The V and J ends lost 7 bases and 2 bases respectively, with 18 bases between them. The CDR3 protein is CSAVAVGDTYEQYF. The CDR3 coding sequence is TGCAGCGCCGTGGCAGTCGGTGATACCTACGAGCAGTACTTC.

V usage is TRBV28 and J usage is TRBJ2-1; a weak D match, TRBD1 (5 bases). The CDR3 loop spans 15 amino acids. V lost 2 bases, J lost 5 bases, and 13 bases lay in between. Germline CDR1 reads MDHEN; CDR2 reads SYDVKM. CDR3 nucleotide sequence: TGTGCCAGCAGTTTAATAGGGGCAGGGAACAATGAGCAGTTCTTC. Protein product: CASSLIGAGNNEQFF.

This clonotype was detected a few times. The V and J genes are TRBV28 and TRBJ2-1; D is possibly TRBD1 (5 bases). Germline lookup yields CDR1 MDHEN and CDR2 SYDVKM. The CDR3 extends over 17 amino acids. V lost 2 bases, J lost 1 base, and 15 bases lay in between. CDR3 region: CASSLLQGQPSYNEQFF. DNA for the CDR3: TGTGCCAGCAGTTTACTCCAGGGCCAACCTTCCTACAATGAGCAGTTCTTC.

The chain is built from TRBV20-1 and TRBJ1-1, with D possibly being TRBD1 (6 bases). This CDR3 has 14 amino acids. Trimming pared 6 bases from V and 5 bases from J, leaving 19 bases between. CDR1 is DFQATT, CDR2 SNEGSKA, per germline (reference sequence). The CDR3 loop reads CSAHPQGWGTEAFF. The CDR3 nucleotides read TGCAGTGCACATCCACAGGGTTGGGGGACTGAAGCTTTCTTT.

This chain joins TRBV6-1 and TRBJ1-6, with a weak D call TRBD1 (6 bases). Germline CDR1 reads MNHNS; CDR2 reads SASEGT. CDR3 length: 14 amino acids. The V end was cut by 2 bases, the J end by 10 bases, with 12 bases between. CDR3: CASSETGIPSPLHF. The CDR3 coding sequence is TGTGCCAGCAGTGAAACAGGGATACCGTCACCCCTCCACTTT.

This clonotype was detected a few times. The chain joins TRBV24-1 to TRBJ1-5, with no clear D. The CDR3 sequence is 13 residues long. Germline values: CDR1 KGHDR, CDR2 SFDVKD. Trimming removed 1 base at V and 4 bases at J, with 4 bases between. This chain's CDR3 is CATSDFGNQPQHF. CDR3 nucleotide sequence: TGTGCCACCAGTGATTTTGGGAATCAGCCCCAGCATTTT.

The V gene is TRBV20-1, the J gene TRBJ1-3, with a tentative D call TRBD1 (5 bases). The CDR3 contains 16 residues. CDR1 is DFQATT, CDR2 SNEGSKA, per germline (reference sequence). Trimming stripped 5 bases from V and 4 bases from J, with 21 bases between. As DNA, the CDR3 is TGCAGTGCTTCTGATGGGACGGCCATACCCGGAAACACCATATATTTT. Its protein product is CSASDGTAIPGNTIYF.

This clonotype showed up just a few times. J is TRBJ2-3 and V is TRBV28; D might be TRBD2 (5 bases). Germline V gene sequence: CDR1 MDHEN, CDR2 SYDVKM. Trimming left V 3 bases short and J 4 bases short, with 8 bases between. The CDR3 is 13 amino acids. The CDR3 sequence: CASSFASPDTQYF. Written as DNA, the CDR3 is TGTGCCAGCAGTTTCGCTAGCCCAGATACGCAGTATTTT.

This clonotype was counted only a few times. V and J are TRBV5-1 and TRBJ1-1; D is possibly TRBD1 (6 bases). The CDR3 sequence is 13 residues long. Germline V gene lookup returns CDR1 SGHRS and CDR2 YFSETQ. Trimming left V 4 bases short and J 2 bases short, with 9 bases between. This chain's CDR3 is CASSIQGNTEAFF. CDR3 nucleotides: TGCGCCAGCAGCATACAGGGAAACACTGAAGCTTTCTTT.

V gene TRBV6-1 combines with J gene TRBJ1-2; D unresolved. Trimming removed 1 base from V and 3 bases from J, with 9 bases in between. The germline gives CDR1 MNHNS, CDR2 SASEGT. This CDR3 comprises 14 residues. The CDR3 protein is CASSEGVEYYGYTF. Written as DNA, the CDR3 is TGTGCCAGCAGTGAAGGCGTCGAGTACTATGGCTACACCTTC.

This clonotype was picked up many times. V is TRBV9 and J is TRBJ1-2; unclear D gene. Germline V gene sequence: CDR1 SGDLS, CDR2 YYNGEE. The CDR3 is 14 residues long. Between the trimmed V and J ends, which lost 2 bases and 7 bases, there was a span of 15 bases. This CDR3 reads CASSVRTGLSGYTF. The CDR3 nucleotides are TGTGCCAGCAGCGTCCGGACGGGCTTATCTGGCTACACCTTC.